The clone carrying this T cell receptor (beta chain) is termed medium-sized (0.01 to 0.1%). These data are taken from a study of metastatic and nonmetastatic thyroid tumors. Study overall: Repertoires of blood and of tissue (tumor or nodule) from malignant and benign thyroid patients were compared.

Among the patients, none had received any treatment before thyroid surgery. The CDR3 is 13 amino acids. Trimming shortened V by 6 bases and J by 5 bases, and 10 bases separated the two germline ends. In germline, CDR1 is MNHNS, CDR2 SASEGT. TCRdb redid the clone calls on the PCR reads using MiXCR. Among 10,000 to 15,000 clones listed, approximately 30% were seen once. The V and J genes are TRBV6-1 and TRBJ2-2; weak D call: TRBD1 (6 bases). Sequenced sample: tumor tissue. This clonotype originated in a female donor with papillary thyroid cancer or a benign thyroid nodule (not recorded which). Some clones in this sample may be carry-over from other donors' samples. For the CDR3, the DNA is TGTGCCAGCAGGAGGACAGCGACCGGGGAGCTGTTTTTT. Translating gives CASRRTATGELFF.